This T cell receptor beta chain was profiled in a study of shared clonotypes between healthy human individuals. For the study at large: The study drew on a couple of women and a few men aged 18 to 49 as donors. Three plates were used per donor for CD4 naive, three for CD4 memory, two for CD8 naive and one for CD8 memory.

After removal of 1 base from V and 9 bases from J, the junction contained 3 bases not matched to a gene. This CDR3 is 13 amino acids long. CDR1 and CDR2 from the germline V gene are MGHRA and YSYEKL. Naive CD8 cells comprised CD45RO-negative, CCR7-positively selected cells, excluding terminally differentiated effector memory CD45RA+ cells. Method: immunoSEQ multiplex PCR; TCRdb's copy keeps in-frame clones and lacks some. Of some 2.1 million clones listed, about 95% are singletons. This sequence was found in a man between 18 and 29 years old in good health. The chain joins TRBV4-1 to TRBJ1-1, with 9 bases matching TRBD1. What was sequenced was naive CD8+ T cells sorted from blood. The CDR3 DNA follows: TGCGCCAGCAGCCAAGTAGGACAGGGGCAAGCTTTCTTT. Encoded protein: CASSQVGQGQAFF.